This T cell receptor (beta chain) was profiled in a study of cytomegalovirus exposure and HLA in healthy donors. V was pared by 4 bases and J by 6 bases, with 8 bases between. The germline V gene has CDR1 MDHEN and CDR2 SYDVKM. The CDR3 spans 12 residues. PCR employed 60 Vbeta and 13 Jbeta primers. Using immunoSEQ multiplex PCR, the repertoire was profiled, and TCRdb retains in-frame clones only, with some absent. This sample has about 98,000 clones, with roughly two thirds found just once. The genes are TRBV28 and TRBJ2-3, with D perhaps matching TRBD1 (6 bases). This TCR was sampled from a female donor in good health and CMV-seronegative. Input material: PBMCs. CDR3 coding DNA: TGTGCCAGCAGTTGGCAGGGGGATACGCAGTATTTT. Protein product: CASSWQGDTQYF. Filled out from reference TRBV28 and TRBJ2-3, the complete variable domain reads DVKVTQSSRYLVKRTGEKVFLECVQDMDHENMFWYRQDPGLGLRLIYFSYDVKMKEKGDIPEGYSVSREKKERFSLILESASTNQTSMYLCASSWQGDTQYFGPGTRLTVL.